This T cell receptor (beta chain) was identified during a study of blood T cell repertoires in COVID-19. On the study more broadly: There were acute and convalescent COVID-19 samples, and they came from the United States, Italy and Spain. T cells, B-cell-depleted T cells, or PBMCs provided the cDNA or gDNA that served as material.

Trimming at V came to 2 bases and at J to 7 bases, leaving 4 bases not matched to a gene. The V gene's germline CDR1 is MRHNA and CDR2 SNTAGT. This CDR3 is built from 15 residues. The method was immunoSEQ multiplex PCR; TCRdb's version includes in-frame clones alone and lacks a portion of them. The sample includes about 210,000 clones, 70% to 90% of them seen just once. The material sequenced was peripheral blood. The V and J genes are TRBV6-4 and TRBJ1-6; TRBD1 matches 8 bases. This TCR was recovered from a man between 60 and 70 years old with acute or convalescent COVID-19. The chain's CDR3 is CASSDTGQANSPLHF. CDR3 coding DNA: TGTGCCAGCAGTGACACGGGACAGGCCAATTCACCCCTCCACTTT.